The present TCR beta chain was sequenced within a study of T cells expressing NK-cell markers. Looked up from germline, CDR1 is SQVTM and CDR2 is ANQGSEA. The CDR3 has 15 amino acids. TCRdb reprocessed the 5' RACE reads and stores each CDR3 protein as one record, lacking DNA. This listing includes 550,000 to 600,000 distinct CDR3 sequences. The receptor comes from a man between 18 and 35 years old in good health. V is TRBV29-1 and J is TRBJ2-3; TCRdb indicates TRBD1, and absent DNA this call remains unverified. The material sequenced was blood T cells: a sorted CD56 or NKG2C T cell subset, CD4+ or CD8+ T cells, or bulk PBMC T cells (not recorded which). CDR3: CSVEGGEGAADTQYF.